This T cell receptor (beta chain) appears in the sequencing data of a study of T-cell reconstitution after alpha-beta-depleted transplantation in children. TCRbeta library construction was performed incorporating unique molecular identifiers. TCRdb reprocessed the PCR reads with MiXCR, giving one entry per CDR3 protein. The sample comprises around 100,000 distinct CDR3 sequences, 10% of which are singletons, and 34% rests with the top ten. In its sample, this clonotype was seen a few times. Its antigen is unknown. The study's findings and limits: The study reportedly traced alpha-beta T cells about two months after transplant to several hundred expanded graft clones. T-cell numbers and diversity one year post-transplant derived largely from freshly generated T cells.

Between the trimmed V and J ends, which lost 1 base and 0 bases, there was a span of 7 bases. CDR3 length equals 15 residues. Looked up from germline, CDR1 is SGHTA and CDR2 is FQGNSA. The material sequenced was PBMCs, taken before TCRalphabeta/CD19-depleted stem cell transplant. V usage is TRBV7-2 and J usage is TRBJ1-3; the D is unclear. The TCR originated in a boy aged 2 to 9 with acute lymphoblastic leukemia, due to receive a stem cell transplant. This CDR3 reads CASSLEIHSGNTIYF. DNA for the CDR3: TGTGCCAGCAGCTTAGAGATACACTCTGGAAACACCATATATTTT.